This T cell receptor (beta chain) is from a study of CD8+ T cells in alopecia areata. Overall study: The duration of tofacitinib was 6 to 18 months, with 6 months off drug afterward.

The ends were cut back, 3 bases at V and 6 bases at J, with 15 bases in the middle. This CDR3 comprises 14 residues. Germline CDR1 LNHDA, CDR2 SQIVND (reference sequence). cDNA serving as the sequencing template came from extracted, reverse transcribed RNA. Data came from immunoSEQ multiplex PCR; TCRdb stores just in-frame clones and leaves some out. The sample consists of about 190,000 clones, about 63% of them appearing once. It was from alopecia areata patients that lesional scalp punch biopsies and peripheral blood were collected. The V gene is TRBV19, the J gene TRBJ2-7; weak D call: TRBD2 (6 bases). Specimen: CD4+ T cells sorted from blood, collected at week 0. The TCR comes from a human donor with alopecia areata. CDR3 amino acids: CASSMGGKLVEQYF. The CDR3 region has the DNA TGTGCCAGTAGTATGGGAGGAAAACTGGTCGAGCAGTACTTC.